The entry below gives a single T cell receptor beta chain sequence along with its context. Its specificity is unknown. The sample belongs to a study of response to subunit inactivated influenza vaccine. TCRdb re-called the RT-PCR reads with MiXCR, one entry per CDR3 protein. Among 500,000 to 600,000 distinct CDR3 sequences listed, 16% were seen once. V was pared by 5 bases and J by 12 bases, with 21 bases of the junction left unmatched. The CDR3 covers 16 residues. The germline V gene has CDR1 DFQATT and CDR2 SNEGSKA (reference sequence). Study conclusions and caveats: Every seasonal influenza vaccination brings in few new T cells, the authors suggested.

Sequences were derived from CD4+ T cells sorted from PBMCs, sampled around 25 months after vaccination. The chain combines TRBV20-1 with TRBJ2-1; 8 bases agree with TRBD2. The TCR comes from a man aged 50-75 years who received an inactivated influenza vaccine. CDR3 in amino acids: CSALRVGTRTMSGQFF. In DNA, the CDR3 is TGCAGTGCTCTCAGAGTGGGGACTAGGACAATGAGCGGGCAGTTCTTC.